The sequence of this T cell receptor (beta chain) was determined in a study of blood T cell repertoires in COVID-19. Study overall: In each case, the material was cDNA or gDNA derived from T cells, B-cell-depleted T cells, or PBMCs.

Some clones are missing from TCRdb's copy, which holds only in-frame ones; the method was immunoSEQ multiplex PCR. The table has 120,000 to 150,000 clones, approximately 80% seen once. V lost 3 bases, J lost 6 bases, and 7 bases stayed unmatched. The CDR3 covers 15 residues. Germline lookup yields CDR1 SGHRS and CDR2 YFSETQ. The chain is built from TRBV5-1 and TRBJ2-7, with 12 nucleotides matching TRBD1. Sequencing used peripheral blood. The receptor's source is a woman older than 75 in a cohort sampled during active or convalescent COVID-19. The CDR3 DNA reads as TGCGCCAGCAGCTCGCGAGGGACAGGGGGCGCCGAGCAGTACTTC. It yields the protein CASSSRGTGGAEQYF. Supplemented by reference TRBV5-1 and TRBJ2-7, the full variable domain reads KAGVTQTPRYLIKTRGQQVTLSCSPISGHRSVSWYQQTPGQGLQFLFEYFSETQRNKGNFPGRFSGRQFSNSRSEMNVSTLELGDSALYLCASSSRGTGGAEQYFGPGTRLTVT.